The 23 T cell receptor beta chains in this list originate from one sample, sequenced in a study of a mutant IDH1 vaccine in newly diagnosed glioma. Clones were sequenced by immunoSEQ multiplex PCR, and TCRdb holds only the in-frame ones, with some missing. This sample yields some 30,000 clones, of which approximately 84% are seen a single time; roughly 30% belongs to the top ten. These TCRs' antigens remain unknown. The time point was: week 47, end of study. The study gave 300 ug of mutant IDH1 20-mer peptide per vaccine dose, with topical imiquimod. This sample comprised PBMCs, obtained from a glioma patient whose treatment included an IDH1 peptide vaccine. The receptors stem from a man younger than 40 with glioma.

This clone showed up just once. The chain couples TRBV11-2 to TRBJ2-7; TRBD1 matches 10 bases. Per the germline V gene, CDR1 is SGHAT and CDR2 is FQNNGV. V was clipped by 3 bases and J by 4 bases; unmatched bases: 0. This CDR3 region has 13 residues. DNA for the CDR3: TGTGCCAGCAGCTTGGACAGGGGGTACGAGCAGTACTTC. Its translation: CASSLDRGYEQYF.

In this sample, this clone turned up a few times. The rearrangement uses TRBV6-6 and TRBJ2-5; TRBD2 agrees at 9 bases. Germline V gene lookup returns CDR1 MNHNY and CDR2 SVGAGI (reference sequence). J lost 4 bases, V lost 4 bases, and 4 bases had no gene match. This CDR3 has 14 amino acids. CDR3 region: CASSFPSGAETQYF. Written as DNA, the CDR3 is TGTGCCAGCAGTTTCCCTAGCGGGGCAGAGACCCAGTACTTC.

The rearrangement joins TRBV4-1 to TRBJ2-7; D may be TRBD2 (6 bases). The CDR3 extends over 16 amino acids. The V and J ends lost 0 bases and 1 base respectively, with 13 bases between them. Looked up from germline, CDR1 is MGHRA and CDR2 is YSYEKL. CDR3 residues: CASSQESSGLSYEQYF. The CDR3 bases are TGCGCCAGCAGCCAAGAATCCAGCGGGCTTTCCTACGAGCAGTACTTC.

J is TRBJ1-2 and V is TRBV28; D possibly corresponds to TRBD1 (6 bases). The germline gives CDR1 MDHEN, CDR2 SYDVKM. The CDR3 covers 12 residues. Trimming removed 8 bases from V and 5 bases from J, with 12 bases in between. The CDR3 here is CASRGGFYGYTF. The CDR3 nucleotides are TGTGCCAGCCGAGGGGGATTTTATGGCTACACCTTC.

CDR3 amino acids: CASRWGQGAYEQYF. CDR3 DNA: TGTGCCAGCAGGTGGGGACAGGGCGCCTACGAGCAGTACTTC. The genes are TRBV27 and TRBJ2-7, with 9 bases fitting TRBD1. J lost 2 bases, V lost 6 bases, and 5 bases had no gene match. CDR1 and CDR2 (germline): MNHEY, SMNVEV (reference sequence). The CDR3 runs to 14 residues.

The chain couples TRBV12-2 to TRBJ2-5. TRBV12-2 constitutes a pseudogene. The CDR3 runs to 14 residues. CDR3 sequence reads: CASRLYDLSETQYF. The DNA of the CDR3 is TGTGCAAGTCGCTTATACGACCTCAGTGAGACCCAGTACTTC.

The chain uses TRBV5-4 and TRBJ2-1; D might be TRBD2 (5 bases). The V and J ends lost 4 bases and 3 bases respectively, with 14 bases between them. This CDR3 is built from 15 residues. Germline assignment: CDR1 SGHNT and CDR2 YYREEE (reference sequence). CDR3 bases: TGTGCCAGCAGCCCCAACCGACTAAACTACAATGAGCAGTTCTTC. Amino acid sequence: CASSPNRLNYNEQFF.

The rearrangement uses TRBV6-1 and TRBJ1-2, with 11 bases lining up with TRBD1. The CDR3 runs 15 residues. The germline V gene encodes CDR1 MNHNS and CDR2 SASEGT. Germline trimming cut 5 bases from V and 3 bases from J; bases unmatched to any gene: 5. This chain's CDR3 is CASSTGQGVDYGYTF. The DNA for the CDR3 is TGTGCCAGCAGTACGGGACAGGGGGTAGACTATGGCTACACCTTC.

The CDR3 region has the DNA TGTGCCAGCAGCCAAGGGTACAGGGGGGGAGAGACCCAGTACTTC. Amino acid sequence: CASSQGYRGGETQYF. The gene calls are TRBV11-2 and TRBJ2-5, with D perhaps matching TRBD1 (8 bases). Deletions cut 5 bases from V and 4 bases from J, with 17 bases between. CDR1 and CDR2 (germline): SGHAT, FQNNGV. This CDR3 comprises 15 residues.

This clone occurred once. This chain connects TRBV2 to TRBJ2-7; 7 bases are shared with TRBD2. The CDR3 contains 11 residues. The J segment lost 5 bases and the V segment lost 9 bases, leaving 4 bases of the junction unmatched. Germline CDR1 and CDR2: SNHLY and FYNNEI. CDR3 region: CASSRGDEQYF. The CDR3 nucleotides are TGTGCCAGTAGCCGGGGGGACGAGCAGTACTTC.

This chain connects TRBV7-9 to TRBJ2-1; the D is unclear. CDR1 SEHNR and CDR2 FQNEAQ come from the germline V gene (reference sequence). Trimming shortened V by 2 bases and J by 0 bases, and 11 bases separated the two germline ends. This CDR3 is built from 16 residues. The chain's CDR3 is CASSLWATSSYNEQFF. CDR3 coding DNA: TGTGCCAGCAGCTTATGGGCAACGAGCTCCTACAATGAGCAGTTCTTC. Complete variable domain (other parts from reference TRBV7-9 and TRBJ2-1): DTGVSQNPRHKITKRGQNVTFRCDPISEHNRLYWYRQTLGQGPEFLTYFQNEAQLEKSRLLSDRFSAERPKGSFSTLEIQRTEQGDSAMYLCASSLWATSSYNEQFFGPGTRLTVL.

This rearrangement joins TRBV13 to TRBJ2-1; a possible D gene is TRBD1 (6 bases). Trimming left V 8 bases short and J 2 bases short, with 19 bases between. The CDR3 covers 16 residues. Germline V gene sequence: CDR1 PRHDT, CDR2 FYEKMQ (reference sequence). The CDR3 nucleotides are TGTGCCAGCGTAAACAGGGCCCTCCAGCCCTACAATGAGCAGTTCTTC. Encoded protein: CASVNRALQPYNEQFF.

This clone was counted between two and nine times. The rearrangement uses TRBV28 and TRBJ1-1; D remains unclear. The CDR3 runs 14 residues. Deletions cut 5 bases from V and 1 base from J, with 11 bases between. Germline CDR1 is MDHEN and CDR2 is SYDVKM. CDR3 protein: CASSTSAENTEAFF. The CDR3 bases are TGTGCCAGCAGTACCTCCGCGGAGAACACTGAAGCTTTCTTT.

The gene calls are TRBV19 and TRBJ1-6; no reliable D call. The CDR3 extends over 15 amino acids. V was trimmed by 6 bases and J by 9 bases, leaving 18 bases between them. Per the germline V gene, CDR1 is LNHDA and CDR2 is SQIVND (reference sequence). As DNA, the CDR3 is TGTGCCAGTAGCCGGGTTCCCAACAACGGTTCACCCCTCCACTTT. The encoded protein is CASSRVPNNGSPLHF.

This clone was counted a single time. The CDR3 spells CASTNRGRRYGYTF. The CDR3 DNA reads TGTGCCAGTACTAACAGGGGGCGTCGATATGGCTACACCTTC. The chain couples TRBV19 to TRBJ1-2; 9 positions match TRBD1. Germline CDR1 and CDR2: LNHDA and SQIVND (reference sequence). The CDR3 covers 14 residues. Trimming cost V 7 bases and J 5 bases; bases outside gene matches: 8.

The rearrangement uses TRBV7-8 and TRBJ1-1; TRBD1 aligns across 8 bases. Germline assignment: CDR1 SGHVS and CDR2 FQNEAQ. The CDR3 runs to 14 residues. V gave up 8 bases and J gave up 5 bases; unmatched junction bases: 10. CDR3 in amino acids: CASADREGETEAFF. CDR3 nucleotides: TGTGCCAGCGCGGACAGGGAGGGAGAAACTGAAGCTTTCTTT.

The chain joins TRBV6-5 to TRBJ1-2, with D tentatively TRBD1 (6 bases). The germline V gene has CDR1 MNHEY and CDR2 SVGAGI. This CDR3 is built from 15 residues. Trimming took off 0 bases at V and 4 bases at J, with 12 bases between the two ends. The CDR3 sequence: CASSYSAARGYGYTF. CDR3 nucleotides: TGTGCCAGCAGTTACTCTGCAGCCAGGGGCTATGGCTACACCTTC.

V is TRBV4-3 and J is TRBJ1-2; TRBD1 might be the D (5 bases). Per germline, CDR1 LGHNA and CDR2 YSLEER. There are 15 residues in the CDR3. V shed 2 bases and J shed 0 bases, with 10 bases lying between them. Written as DNA, the CDR3 is TGCGCCAGCAGCCAAATAAGGGACTCTAACTATGGCTACACCTTC. This encodes CASSQIRDSNYGYTF.

A single count supports this clone. The V gene is TRBV30, the J gene TRBJ2-2; 7 bases match TRBD2. The length of the CDR3 is 15 residues. J lost 3 bases, V lost 0 bases, and 4 bases had no gene match. CDR1 is GTSNPN and CDR2 is SVGIG in the germline V gene (reference sequence). The CDR3 sequence: CAWSVPGGDTGELFF. DNA of the CDR3: TGTGCCTGGAGTGTACCGGGAGGAGACACCGGGGAGCTGTTTTTT.

In its sample, this clone was seen once. J is TRBJ2-7 and V is TRBV10-3; D is possibly TRBD2 (6 bases). CDR1 ENHRY and CDR2 SYGVKD come from the germline V gene. Trimming removed 8 bases from V and 0 bases from J, with 17 bases in between. CDR3 length: 15 residues. The CDR3 loop is CAIAVGTLSSYEQYF. CDR3 DNA sequence: TGTGCCATCGCGGTGGGGACTCTAAGCTCCTACGAGCAGTACTTC.

The genes are TRBV7-2 and TRBJ1-2; D is possibly TRBD1 (5 bases). This CDR3 has 13 residues. V gave up 5 bases and J gave up 7 bases, with 14 bases separating them. Per germline, CDR1 SGHTA and CDR2 FQGNSA. In DNA, the CDR3 is TGTGCCAGCAGCCAAAACGGGGGGAGTGGCTACACCTTC. It yields the protein CASSQNGGSGYTF.

This clone was seen once. V gene TRBV7-9 combines with J gene TRBJ2-1, with 7 bases fitting TRBD2. The CDR3 consists of 17 residues. CDR1 is SEHNR, CDR2 FQNEAQ, per germline (reference sequence). V shed 3 bases, J shed 0 bases, and the junction held 8 bases outside the gene matches. The chain's CDR3 is CASSLPSGKSSYNEQFF. The CDR3 bases are TGTGCCAGCAGCTTGCCGAGCGGGAAGAGCTCCTACAATGAGCAGTTCTTC.

This CDR3 is CSAMDTGELFF. The DNA of the CDR3 is TGCAGTGCCATGGACACCGGGGAGCTGTTTTTT. The gene calls are TRBV20-1 and TRBJ2-2, with D unclear. V was cut by 6 bases and J by 3 bases, with 5 bases left in between. This CDR3 comprises 11 residues. Germline V CDR1 and CDR2: DFQATT, SNEGSKA (reference sequence).